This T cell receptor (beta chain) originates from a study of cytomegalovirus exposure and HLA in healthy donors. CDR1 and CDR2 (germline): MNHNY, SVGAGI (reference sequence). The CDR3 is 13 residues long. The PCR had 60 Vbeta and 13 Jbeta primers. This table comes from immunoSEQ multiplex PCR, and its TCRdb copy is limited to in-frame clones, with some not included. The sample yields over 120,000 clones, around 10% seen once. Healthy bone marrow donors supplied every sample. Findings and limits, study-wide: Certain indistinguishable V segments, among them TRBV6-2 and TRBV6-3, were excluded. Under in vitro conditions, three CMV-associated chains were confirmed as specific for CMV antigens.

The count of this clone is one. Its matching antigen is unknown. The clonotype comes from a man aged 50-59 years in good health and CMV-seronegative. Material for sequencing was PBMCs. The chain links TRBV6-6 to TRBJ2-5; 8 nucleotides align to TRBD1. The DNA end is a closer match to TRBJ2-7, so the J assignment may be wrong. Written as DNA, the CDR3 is TGTGCCAGCAGTCAGGGACAGGTCTACGAGCAGTACTTC. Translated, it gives CASSQGQVYEQYF.